Listed below are T cell receptor beta chains from one sample, sequenced in a study of early T cells in non-severe SARS-CoV-2 infection. TCRdb re-called the 5' RACE reads with MiXCR, one entry per CDR3 protein. The sample includes about 71,000 distinct CDR3 sequences, 9.5% to 15% seen only once; the top ten take roughly 2.5%. The source material was whole blood, sampled at baseline. These receptors originate from an adult who was a healthcare worker with PCR-confirmed SARS-CoV-2 infection or an uninfected control (not recorded which). The CDR3 runs from the conserved cysteine through the conserved F or W. Fields, in order: CDR3 protein, CDR3 DNA, J gene, V gene, clone size, D gene. A D gene is named only where the DNA matches it firmly. Not all rows give a size; the values are once, few, many and, for expanded clones, a class.

CASSFAGGDEQYF,TGTGCCAGCAGTTTTGCGGGGGGGGACGAGCAGTACTTC,TRBJ2-7,TRBV28,-,TRBD2
CASSLPISGSGRTDTQYF,TGTGCCAGCAGTTTACCCATCTCGGGTAGCGGGCGCACAGATACGCAGTATTTT,TRBJ2-3,TRBV12-3/TRBV12-4,few,TRBD2
CASSQVRYSGNTIYF,TGTGCCAGCAGCCAAGTTCGATACTCTGGAAACACCATATATTTT,TRBJ1-3,TRBV3-1,-,-
CSARLAGGTQYF,TGCAGTGCTAGACTAGCGGGGGGGACCCAGTACTTC,TRBJ2-5,TRBV20-1,-,TRBD2
CSARVGSSGGETQYF,TGCAGTGCTAGAGTTGGGTCCAGCGGGGGGGAGACCCAGTACTTC,TRBJ2-5,TRBV20-1,-,TRBD2
CASTLDTPGYGYTF,TGTGCCAGCACCTTGGACACTCCTGGCTATGGCTACACCTTC,TRBJ1-2,TRBV28,few,-
CASSTGQGDEQIF,TGTGCCAGCAGCACCGGACAGGGAGATGAGCAGATCTTC,TRBJ2-1,TRBV5-6,-,TRBD1
CASGGGDGDEKLFF,TGTGCCAGCGGGGGAGGGGACGGAGATGAAAAACTGTTTTTT,TRBJ1-4,TRBV12-3/TRBV12-4,few,-
CASSFKGSASSYNEQFF,TGTGCCAGCAGCTTTAAGGGTTCGGCCAGCTCCTACAATGAGCAGTTCTTC,TRBJ2-1,TRBV11-2,many,-
CASSFGTVNSPLHF,TGTGCCAGCAGTTTTGGGACAGTAAATTCACCCCTCCACTTT,TRBJ1-6,TRBV12-3/TRBV12-4,few,TRBD1
CSARKPSSYNEQFF,TGCAGTGCTAGAAAGCCTAGCTCCTACAATGAGCAGTTCTTC,TRBJ2-1,TRBV20-1,-,-
CARSSHQDTQYF,TGTGCCAGAAGCTCTCATCAAGATACGCAGTATTTT,TRBJ2-3,TRBV5-3,-,-
CASSPRDSSYEQYF,TGTGCCAGCAGCCCCCGGGACAGCTCCTACGAGCAGTACTTC,TRBJ2-7,TRBV2,few,TRBD1
CASSQNRGLAGGRYQETQYF,TGTGCCAGCAGCCAGAACCGAGGACTAGCGGGGGGCCGGTACCAAGAGACCCAGTACTTC,TRBJ2-5,TRBV4-2,-,TRBD2
CASSLEGASTYEQYF,TGCGCCAGCAGCTTGGAAGGGGCTTCTACCTACGAGCAGTACTTC,TRBJ2-7,TRBV5-1,-,-
CASSSGQGFYNSPLHF,TGTGCCAGCAGCTCCGGACAGGGCTTTTATAATTCACCCCTCCACTTT,TRBJ1-6,TRBV7-9,-,TRBD1
CASSGNRETQYF,TGTGCCAGCAGCGGAAACCGGGAGACCCAGTACTTC,TRBJ2-5,TRBV9,few,-
CATLGVYYEQYF,TGTGCCACCTTAGGGGTATACTACGAGCAGTACTTC,TRBJ2-7,TRBV28,once,-
CASSLGGGPDTQYF,TGTGCCAGCAGCTTAGGGGGGGGCCCAGATACGCAGTATTTT,TRBJ2-3,TRBV11-2,-,-
CASKGSLAASYNEQFF,TGTGCCAGCAAGGGTTCGCTGGCGGCGTCCTACAATGAGCAGTTCTTC,TRBJ2-1,TRBV28,-,-
CASSLDRGQDTQYF,TGTGCCAGCAGTTTGGACAGGGGCCAGGATACGCAGTATTTT,TRBJ2-3,TRBV7-2,few,TRBD1
CASQETRRTDTQYF,TGTGCCAGCCAAGAAACTAGGCGCACAGATACGCAGTATTTT,TRBJ2-3,TRBV28,many,-
CAARPFSGNTIYF,TGTGCCGCCCGACCGTTTTCTGGAAACACCATATATTTT,TRBJ1-3,TRBV15,many,-
CSAKGEGNTEAFF,TGCAGCGCCAAAGGAGAGGGGAACACTGAAGCTTTCTTT,TRBJ1-1,TRBV29-1,-,-
CSVEKTGGALNTEAFF,TGCAGCGTTGAAAAGACAGGGGGAGCCTTGAACACTGAAGCTTTCTTT,TRBJ1-1,TRBV29-1,-,TRBD1